This T cell receptor (beta chain) was identified in a study of OX40 agonist ivuxolimab in advanced cancers. Assay: immunoSEQ multiplex PCR; the TCRdb copy retains only in-frame clones and omits some. The sample yields 60,000 to 95,000 clones, more than 75% seen once. The sample here was CD4+ or CD8+ T cells sorted from blood, taken in a trial of the OX40 agonist ivuxolimab. The TCR was taken from an adult with an advanced solid tumor such as melanoma, head and neck, liver or kidney cancer.

CDR3 in amino acids: CASRQGARLAGVYF. CDR3 nucleotide sequence: TGTGCCAGCAGACAGGGGGCGCGACTAGCGGGAGTTTACTTC. The V and J genes are TRBV6-1 and TRBJ2-7; 12 positions agree with TRBD2. The CDR3 is 14 residues long. Looked up from germline, CDR1 is MNHNS and CDR2 is SASEGT. Germline trimming cut 6 bases from V and 13 bases from J; bases unmatched to any gene: 13.